Sequencing of this T cell receptor (beta chain) was carried out in a study of blood T cell repertoires in COVID-19. Looking at the study overall: Sites in the United States, Italy and Spain provided acute and convalescent COVID-19 samples. T cells, B-cell-depleted T cells, or PBMCs provided the cDNA or gDNA that served as material.

Original data processing: Amplifying reference gene primers gave estimates of nucleated cell counts. Libraries were prepared by immunoSEQ multiplex PCR; TCRdb keeps only in-frame clonotypes and omits some of them. For V, J and clone size, that table is used; D and trimming come from the DNA. The sample consists of over 50,000 clones, around 87% of them appearing once. Relative to its sample, this clone is large. Sequencing was carried out using peripheral blood. The clonotype originates from a man between 60 and 75 years old with acute or convalescent COVID-19.

DNA for the CDR3: TGTGCCGGGGGGGGCAGAAACTACGAGCAGTACTTC. Translation: CAGGGRNYEQYF. The V call is TRBV30, the J call TRBJ2-7; a weak D match, TRBD2 (7 bases). The germline gives CDR1 GTSNPN, CDR2 SVGIG (reference sequence). There are 12 residues in the CDR3. The V gene lost 8 bases and the J gene lost 3 bases, with 14 bases spanning the gap.